These 4 T cell receptor beta chains originate from one sample sequenced in a study of blood T cell repertoires in COVID-19. Profiled with immunoSEQ multiplex PCR; TCRdb holds only in-frame clones, not every one. This table holds nearly 90,000 clones, 80% to 90% found once. The sample consisted of peripheral blood. The receptors were gathered from a man at least 80 years old with acute or convalescent COVID-19.

This clone is a singleton in its sample. V gene TRBV7-2 combines with J gene TRBJ2-3; maybe TRBD2 (5 bases). The V gene's germline CDR1 is SGHTA and CDR2 FQGNSA. This CDR3 has 15 amino acids. Trimming took off 6 bases at V and 0 bases at J, with 13 bases between the two ends. The CDR3 nucleotides are TGTGCCAGCAGACCGGGGTCTCAGAGCACAGATACGCAGTATTTT. Its translation: CASRPGSQSTDTQYF.

V and J are TRBV6-1 and TRBJ2-7; D is unresolved. The ends were cut back, 1 base at V and 3 bases at J, with 7 bases in the middle. CDR3 length: 13 residues. The germline gives CDR1 MNHNS, CDR2 SASEGT. The CDR3 sequence: CASSEGRNYEQYF. CDR3 sequence (DNA): TGTGCCAGCAGTGAAGGCAGGAACTACGAGCAGTACTTC.

A few counts support this clone. The chain joins TRBV5-4 to TRBJ2-2; 13 bases align to TRBD2. The CDR3 length is 16 residues. J was trimmed by 4 bases and V by 4 bases; bases with no gene match: 4. The germline CDR1 and CDR2 sequences are SGHNT and YYREEE (reference sequence). CDR3 coding DNA: TGTGCCAGCAGCCGTGGACTAGCGGGGGCCACCGGGGAGCTGTTTTTT. The encoded protein is CASSRGLAGATGELFF.

V gene TRBV19 combines with J gene TRBJ2-3, with 12 nucleotides matching TRBD1. CDR1 and CDR2 from the germline V gene are LNHDA and SQIVND (reference sequence). The CDR3 extends over 15 amino acids. V lost 5 bases and J lost 7; bases outside the gene matches: 7. The CDR3 here is CASSPGTGGWNTQYF. DNA for the CDR3: TGTGCCAGTAGTCCGGGGACAGGGGGCTGGAATACGCAGTATTTT.